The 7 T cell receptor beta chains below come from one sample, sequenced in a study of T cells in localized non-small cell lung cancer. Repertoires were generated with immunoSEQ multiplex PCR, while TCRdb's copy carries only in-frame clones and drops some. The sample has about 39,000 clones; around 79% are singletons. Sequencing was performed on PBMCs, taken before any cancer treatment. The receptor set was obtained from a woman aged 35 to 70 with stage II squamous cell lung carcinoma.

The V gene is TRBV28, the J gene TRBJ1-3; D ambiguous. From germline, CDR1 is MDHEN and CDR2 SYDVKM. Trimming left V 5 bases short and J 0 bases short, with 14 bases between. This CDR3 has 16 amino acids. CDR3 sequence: CASSRGLSDSGNTIYF. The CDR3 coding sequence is TGTGCCAGCAGTCGAGGACTTTCTGACTCTGGAAACACCATATATTTT.

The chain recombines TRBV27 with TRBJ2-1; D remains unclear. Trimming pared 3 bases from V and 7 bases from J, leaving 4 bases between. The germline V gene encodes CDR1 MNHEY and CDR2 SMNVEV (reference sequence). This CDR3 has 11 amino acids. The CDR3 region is CASSFMNEQFF. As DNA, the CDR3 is TGTGCCAGCAGTTTTATGAATGAGCAGTTCTTC.

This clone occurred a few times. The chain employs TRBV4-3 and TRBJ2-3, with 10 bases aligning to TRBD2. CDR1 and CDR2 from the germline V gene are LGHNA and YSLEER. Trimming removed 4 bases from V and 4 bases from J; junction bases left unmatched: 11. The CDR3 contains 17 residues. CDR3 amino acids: CASSPNPASGSADTQYF. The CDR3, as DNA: TGCGCCAGCAGCCCAAACCCTGCTAGCGGGAGTGCAGATACGCAGTATTTT.

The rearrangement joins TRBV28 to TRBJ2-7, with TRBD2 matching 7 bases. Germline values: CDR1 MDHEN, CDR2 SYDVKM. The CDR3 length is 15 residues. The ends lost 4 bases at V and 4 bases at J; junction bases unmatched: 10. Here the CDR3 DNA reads TGTGCCAGCAGTTCCCGGGAGCGGGGAGGGTACGAGCAGTACTTC. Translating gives CASSSRERGGYEQYF.

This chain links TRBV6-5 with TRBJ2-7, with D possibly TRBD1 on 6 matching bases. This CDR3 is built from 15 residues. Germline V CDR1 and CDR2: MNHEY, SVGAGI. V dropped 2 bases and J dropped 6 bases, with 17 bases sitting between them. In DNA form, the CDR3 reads TGTGCCAGCAGTTACGAGGCAGGGGTAAGCGGCGAGCAGTACTTC. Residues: CASSYEAGVSGEQYF.

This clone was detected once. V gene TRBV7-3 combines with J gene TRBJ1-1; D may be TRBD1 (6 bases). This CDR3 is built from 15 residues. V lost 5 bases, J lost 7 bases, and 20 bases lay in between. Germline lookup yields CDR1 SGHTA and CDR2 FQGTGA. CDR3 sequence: CASSPGRGGTDEAFF. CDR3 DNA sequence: TGTGCCAGCAGCCCCGGGCGGGGGGGCACTGATGAAGCTTTCTTT.

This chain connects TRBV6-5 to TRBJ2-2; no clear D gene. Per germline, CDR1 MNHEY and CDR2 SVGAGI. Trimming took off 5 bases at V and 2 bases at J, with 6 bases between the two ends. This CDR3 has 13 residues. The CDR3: CASSQINTGELFF. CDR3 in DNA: TGTGCCAGCAGTCAGATTAACACCGGGGAGCTGTTTTTT.